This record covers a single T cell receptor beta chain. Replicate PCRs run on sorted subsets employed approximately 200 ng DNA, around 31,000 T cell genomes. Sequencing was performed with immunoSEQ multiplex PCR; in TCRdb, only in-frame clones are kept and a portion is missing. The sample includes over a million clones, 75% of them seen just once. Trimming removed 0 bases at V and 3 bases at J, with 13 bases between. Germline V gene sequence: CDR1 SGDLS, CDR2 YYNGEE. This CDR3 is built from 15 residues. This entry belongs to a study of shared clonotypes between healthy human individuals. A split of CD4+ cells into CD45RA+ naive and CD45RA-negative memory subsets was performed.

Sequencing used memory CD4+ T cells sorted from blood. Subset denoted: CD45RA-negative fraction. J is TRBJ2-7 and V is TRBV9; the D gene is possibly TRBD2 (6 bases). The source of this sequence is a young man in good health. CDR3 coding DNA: TGTGCCAGCAGCGTAGGTGGAGGGCCACTCTACGAGCAGTACTTC. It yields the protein CASSVGGGPLYEQYF.